Sequencing of this TCR beta chain was carried out in a study of T cell changes during pregnancy in multiple sclerosis. Sequenced by immunoSEQ multiplex PCR; TCRdb stores in-frame clones only, minus some. The top ten clones hold under 2.5% of a sample with over 40,000 clones, 90% to 95% of them seen once. CDR3 length: 15 amino acids. CDR1 and CDR2 (germline): SGHRS, YFSETQ. Trimming took 4 bases from V and 3 from J; bases not matched to a gene: 6. This receptor was identified in a female donor with multiple sclerosis, enrolled in a pregnancy study. This rearrangement joins TRBV5-1 to TRBJ1-4; 7 bases map to TRBD1. The source was peripheral blood, collected in the third trimester of pregnancy. CDR3 sequence (DNA): TGCGCCAGCAGCGCTACAGGGGCATCTAATGAAAAACTGTTTTTT. This sequence encodes CASSATGASNEKLFF.